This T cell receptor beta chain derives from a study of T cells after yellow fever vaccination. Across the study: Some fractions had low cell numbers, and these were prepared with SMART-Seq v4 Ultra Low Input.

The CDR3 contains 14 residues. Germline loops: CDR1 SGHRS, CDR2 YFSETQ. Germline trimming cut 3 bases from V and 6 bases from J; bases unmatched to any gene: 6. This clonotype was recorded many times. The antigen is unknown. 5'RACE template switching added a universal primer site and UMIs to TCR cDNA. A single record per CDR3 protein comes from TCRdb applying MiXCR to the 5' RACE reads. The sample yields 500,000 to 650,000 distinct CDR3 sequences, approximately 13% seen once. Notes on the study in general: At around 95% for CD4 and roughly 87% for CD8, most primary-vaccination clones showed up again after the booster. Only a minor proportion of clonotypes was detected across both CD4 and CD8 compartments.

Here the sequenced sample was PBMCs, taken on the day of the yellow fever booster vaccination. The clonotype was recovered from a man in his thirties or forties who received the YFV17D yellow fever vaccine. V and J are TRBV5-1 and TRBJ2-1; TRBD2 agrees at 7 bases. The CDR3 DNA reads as TGCGCCAGCAGCTCGGCGGGAGTGGTCAATGAGCAGTTCTTC. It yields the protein CASSSAGVVNEQFF. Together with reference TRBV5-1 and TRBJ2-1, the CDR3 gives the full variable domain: KAGVTQTPRYLIKTRGQQVTLSCSPISGHRSVSWYQQTPGQGLQFLFEYFSETQRNKGNFPGRFSGRQFSNSRSEMNVSTLELGDSALYLCASSSAGVVNEQFFGPGTRLTVL.